This is a list of T cell receptor beta chains from one sample in a study of blood T cell repertoires in COVID-19. Assay: immunoSEQ multiplex PCR; the TCRdb copy retains only in-frame clones and omits some. The repertoire includes 250,000 to 300,000 clones, more than 75% of them detected once, and roughly 16% sits in the top ten. Sequenced material: PBMCs or T cells enriched from blood (not recorded which). The receptors were gathered from a man aged 18 to 30 who had recovered from COVID-19. Both conserved end residues are part of each CDR3. Fields, in order: CDR3 protein, CDR3 DNA, D gene, V gene, J gene, clone size. A D gene is named only where the DNA matches it firmly. The size of a clone is reported for some rows only, either as once, few or many, or as a class for expanded clones.

CDR3: CASSYGALGRYEQYF; DNA: TGTGCCAGCAGTTACGGGGCGTTAGGGAGGTACGAGCAGTACTTC; D: NA; V: TRBV6-5; J: TRBJ2-7; size: NA
CDR3: CASSLDDRAGNTIYF; DNA: TGCGCCAGCAGCTTGGATGACAGGGCAGGAAACACCATATATTTT; D: TRBD1; V: TRBV5-1; J: TRBJ1-3; size: NA
CDR3: CASSLDRGLYEQYF; DNA: TGTGCCAGCAGCTTAGACAGGGGGCTCTACGAGCAGTACTTC; D: TRBD1; V: TRBV11-2; J: TRBJ2-7; size: NA
CDR3: CAISESLAGDYEQYF; DNA: TGTGCCATCAGTGAGTCCCTAGCGGGAGACTACGAGCAGTACTTC; D: TRBD2; V: TRBV10-3; J: TRBJ2-7; size: NA
CDR3: CASSSRGQVGYGYTF; DNA: TGTGCCAGCAGTTCCCGGGGACAGGTGGGCTATGGCTACACCTTC; D: TRBD1; V: TRBV28; J: TRBJ1-2; size: NA
CDR3: CASSLSDTFTGELFF; DNA: TGTGCCAGCAGCTTATCGGACACCTTCACCGGGGAGCTGTTTTTT; D: NA; V: TRBV7-9; J: TRBJ2-2; size: NA
CDR3: CSVAGTAVYEQYF; DNA: TGCAGCGTGGCCGGGACAGCTGTCTACGAGCAGTACTTC; D: TRBD1; V: TRBV29-1; J: TRBJ2-7; size: NA
CDR3: CASSLGGEVGNSPLHF; DNA: TGCGCCAGCAGCTTGGGGGGAGAAGTGGGTAATTCACCCCTCCACTTT; D: NA; V: TRBV5-1; J: TRBJ1-6; size: NA
CDR3: CASSTRTSYEQYF; DNA: TGTGCCAGCAGCACTCGGACTAGCTACGAGCAGTACTTC; D: TRBD2; V: TRBV11-2; J: TRBJ2-7; size: NA
CDR3: CASSETGRPYEQYF; DNA: TGTGCCAGCAGTGAGACAGGGCGCCCCTACGAGCAGTACTTC; D: TRBD1; V: TRBV2; J: TRBJ2-7; size: NA
CDR3: CASSYTASGPTGELFF; DNA: TGTGCCAGCAGCTACACAGCTAGCGGGCCCACCGGGGAGCTGTTTTTT; D: TRBD2; V: TRBV7-6; J: TRBJ2-2; size: NA
CDR3: CASSFGTSNPEQYF; DNA: TGTGCCAGCAGCTTCGGGACATCGAACCCCGAGCAGTACTTC; D: NA; V: TRBV5-5; J: TRBJ2-7; size: NA
CDR3: CASSLAGEPRPQHF; DNA: TGTGCCAGCAGCTTAGCTGGCGAGCCTAGGCCCCAGCATTTT; D: NA; V: TRBV7-9; J: TRBJ1-5; size: NA
CDR3: CASSTGPYEQYF; DNA: TGTGCCAGCAGTACAGGACCCTACGAGCAGTACTTC; D: NA; V: TRBV2; J: TRBJ2-7; size: NA
CDR3: CASSPYSNQPQHF; DNA: TGTGCCAGCAGTCCCTATAGCAATCAGCCCCAGCATTTT; D: NA; V: TRBV27; J: TRBJ1-5; size: NA
CDR3: CASSLAGLPLNNEQFF; DNA: TGTGCCAGCAGCTTAGCGGGGCTCCCTCTGAACAATGAGCAGTTCTTC; D: NA; V: TRBV11-1; J: TRBJ2-1; size: few
CDR3: CASSQDPTVDGNTIYF; DNA: TGCGCCAGCAGCCAAGATCCGACAGTGGATGGAAACACCATATATTTT; D: NA; V: TRBV4-1; J: TRBJ1-3; size: NA
CDR3: CASSIGTSGFTDTQYF; DNA: TGTGCCAGTAGTATAGGTACTAGCGGGTTTACAGATACGCAGTATTTT; D: TRBD2; V: TRBV19; J: TRBJ2-3; size: NA
CDR3: CASSQGRDREQYF; DNA: TGCGCCAGCAGCCAAGGTCGGGATCGCGAGCAGTACTTC; D: NA; V: TRBV4-1; J: TRBJ2-7; size: few
CDR3: CASSLGPYTDTQYF; DNA: TGTGCCAGCAGCTTAGGCCCCTACACAGATACGCAGTATTTT; D: NA; V: TRBV7-9; J: TRBJ2-3; size: many
CDR3: CASSEMSRPNQPQHF; DNA: TGCGCCAGCAGTGAGATGAGCAGGCCGAATCAGCCCCAGCATTTT; D: NA; V: TRBV10-2; J: TRBJ1-5; size: NA
CDR3: CASSLSRTGGTDTQYF; DNA: TGTGCCAGCAGCTTAAGTCGGACAGGTGGGACAGATACGCAGTATTTT; D: TRBD1; V: TRBV7-6; J: TRBJ2-3; size: NA
CDR3: CASSQVRGTIYF; DNA: TGTGCCAGCAGCCAAGTAAGGGGGACCATATATTTT; D: NA; V: TRBV3-1/TRBV3-2; J: TRBJ1-3; size: NA
CDR3: CASGLGGTVTYEQYF; DNA: TGTGCTAGTGGTTTGGGCGGGACAGTGACTTACGAGCAGTACTTC; D: NA; V: TRBV12-5; J: TRBJ2-7; size: NA
CDR3: CASSQSTGASGELFF; DNA: TGTGCCAGCTCACAATCGACAGGGGCCTCCGGGGAGCTGTTTTTT; D: TRBD1; V: TRBV18; J: TRBJ2-2; size: once
CDR3: CASSTSGRAKYNEQFF; DNA: TGTGCCAGCAGCACCAGCGGGAGGGCCAAATACAATGAGCAGTTCTTC; D: NA; V: TRBV21-1; J: TRBJ2-1; size: NA
CDR3: CASSHPGTGSTSYEQYF; DNA: TGTGCCAGCAGCCACCCAGGGACAGGGTCGACCTCCTACGAGCAGTACTTC; D: TRBD1; V: TRBV4-2; J: TRBJ2-7; size: NA
CDR3: CASSDVNRAEAFF; DNA: TGTGCCAGCAGCGACGTGAACAGGGCTGAAGCTTTCTTT; D: NA; V: TRBV2; J: TRBJ1-1; size: NA
CDR3: CASSLGLAGVEQYF; DNA: TGCGCCAGCAGCTTGGGTCTAGCGGGAGTCGAGCAGTACTTC; D: TRBD2; V: TRBV5-1; J: TRBJ2-7; size: few
CDR3: CASSSEDTEAFF; DNA: TGTGCCAGCAGTTCAGAAGACACTGAAGCTTTCTTT; D: NA; V: TRBV28; J: TRBJ1-1; size: NA
CDR3: CASSLGGLWGSYEQYF; DNA: TGTGCCAGCAGCTTGGGGGGACTGTGGGGTTCCTACGAGCAGTACTTC; D: NA; V: TRBV7-9; J: TRBJ2-7; size: NA
CDR3: CSARVQLF; DNA: TGCAGTGCTAGAGTTCAACTTTTC; D: NA; V: TRBV20-1; J: TRBJ2-7; size: NA